Following are 6 T cell receptor beta chains from one sample sequenced in a study of neurological immune-mediated disorders. Using its own MiXCR run on the 5' RACE reads, TCRdb lists one record per CDR3 protein. The sample carries 95,000 or so distinct CDR3 sequences, 3.5% recorded once. Sequencing input: PBMCs. The receptors derive from a woman aged 18-29 years with multiple sclerosis.

This clonotype was recorded many times. V and J are TRBV6-1 and TRBJ1-2; perhaps TRBD1 as D (5 bases). The germline gives CDR1 MNHNS, CDR2 SASEGT. This CDR3 has 13 residues. V lost 7 bases and J lost 8, with 17 bases in between. The DNA for the CDR3 is TGTGCCAGCACCGGGACCGCCGCGGGCGGCTACACCTTC. Translation gives CASTGTAAGGYTF.

This clonotype was seen many times. This chain connects TRBV12-3 or TRBV12-4 to TRBJ2-2; TRBD2 aligns across 7 bases. This CDR3 is 14 amino acids long. V gave up 7 bases and J gave up 2 bases; unmatched junction bases: 4. The CDR3 is CASKTSPNTGELFF. DNA for the CDR3: TGTGCCAGCAAGACTAGCCCAAACACCGGGGAGCTGTTTTTT.

This clonotype came up many times. The V gene is TRBV5-5, the J gene TRBJ1-1; D is perhaps TRBD1 (6 bases). CDR1 is SGHKS and CDR2 is YYEKEE in the germline V gene (reference sequence). This CDR3 has 15 residues. V was clipped by 4 bases and J by 1 base, with 14 bases between them. The CDR3 loop reads CASSNRELKNTEAFF. CDR3 bases: TGTGCCAGCAGCAACAGGGAATTGAAGAACACTGAAGCTTTCTTT.

This clonotype was detected ten times or more. This chain joins TRBV2 and TRBJ2-7; TRBD2 aligns across 9 bases. Trimming cost V 7 bases and J 3 bases; bases outside gene matches: 4. This CDR3 is built from 13 residues. Germline V gene data show CDR1 as SNHLY and CDR2 as FYNNEI. CDR3: CASNRLAVYEQYF. The CDR3 DNA reads as TGTGCCAGCAATCGACTAGCGGTCTACGAGCAGTACTTC.

Ten or more counts support this clonotype. This chain uses TRBV18 with TRBJ1-4, with no clear D. CDR3 length: 15 amino acids. In germline, CDR1 is KGHSH, CDR2 LQKENI. V was clipped by 2 bases and J by 3 bases, with 10 bases between them. CDR3 sequence reads: CASSPWERANEKLFF. The CDR3, as DNA: TGTGCCAGCTCACCATGGGAGAGGGCTAATGAAAAACTGTTTTTT. Full variable domain (remainder filled in from reference TRBV18 and TRBJ1-4): NAGVMQNPRHLVRRRGQEARLRCSPMKGHSHVYWYRQLPEEGLKFMVYLQKENIIDESGMPKERFSAEFPKEGPSILRIQQVVRGDSAAYFCASSPWERANEKLFFGSGTQLSVL.

This clonotype was picked up a small number of times. The chain couples TRBV5-6 to TRBJ1-2; possible D gene TRBD1, 6 bases. Trimming shortened V by 3 bases and J by 5 bases, and 14 bases separated the two germline ends. The V gene's germline CDR1 is SGHDT and CDR2 YYEEEE. The CDR3 totals 14 residues. The CDR3 protein is CASSSQGREYGYTF. In DNA, the CDR3 is TGTGCCAGCAGCTCCCAGGGGAGGGAGTATGGCTACACCTTC.